This TCR beta chain was obtained from a study of cytomegalovirus exposure and HLA in healthy donors. Whole-study findings and limits: In a later analysis, TCR beta V- and J-gene trimming showed a link to a missense DCLRE1C variant.

With 60 Vbeta and 13 Jbeta primers, the PCR was carried out. Only in-frame clones appear in the TCRdb table, and some are missing; sequencing was by immunoSEQ multiplex PCR. This sample yields approximately 190,000 clones, of which roughly 80% are seen a single time; 6.3% belongs to the top ten. Germline V gene data show CDR1 as SQVTM and CDR2 as ANQGSEA. Germline trimming cut 5 bases from V and 0 bases from J; bases unmatched to any gene: 5. CDR3 length: 14 amino acids. To note about this clone: Its matching antigen is unknown.

The source material was PBMCs. The chain uses TRBV29-1 and TRBJ2-3; 7 bases are shared with TRBD2. This TCR derives from a man aged 40-55 years in good health and CMV-seropositive. The CDR3 here is CSVQGLTSTDTQYF. CDR3 DNA sequence: TGCAGCGTTCAGGGACTAACTAGCACAGATACGCAGTATTTT.